This is a list of T cell receptor beta chains from one sample in a study of OX40 agonist ivuxolimab in advanced cancers. Produced via immunoSEQ multiplex PCR; TCRdb's table is partial and in-frame only. The repertoire has 77,000 or so clones, 90% of them found once; the top ten carry 0.35% to 0.45%. The specimen was CD4+ or CD8+ T cells sorted from blood, collected in a trial of the OX40 agonist ivuxolimab. These TCRs come from an adult with an advanced solid tumor such as melanoma, head and neck, liver or kidney cancer. Both conserved end residues are trimmed from each CDR3. The D gene is left open where the match is weak. Size is stated for part of the rows, as once, few or many counts, or as a class when the clone is expanded.

>-|TRBV7-9|few
ASSSQGYSGNTIY
>TRBD2|TRBV2|-
ASRALYSGGPGGTDTQY
>-|TRBV5-5|-
ASSLEGISGGEQF
>-|TRBV30|once
AWSALLDSDTQY
>TRBD1|TRBV28|-
ASTRTGSVYEQY
>-|TRBV5-4|-
ASSFLGSYNEQF
>TRBD1|TRBV29-1|-
SVGQGSHEQY
>TRBD2|TRBV7-8|-
ASSLPSGPGGDTQY
>TRBD2|TRBV19|-
ASSPRTSTSTDTQY
>-|TRBV14|-
ASSQMENTEAF
>-|TRBV10-3|-
AISESGGLETQY
>-|TRBV7-8|-
ASSLAQGTYEQY
>TRBD1|TRBV7-2|-
ASSPKRTGALYEQY
>-|TRBV7-2|-
ASSLEVNTEAF